This T cell receptor beta chain originates from a study of Ad26.COV2.S vaccination and SARS-CoV-2 variants. Background on the study: Intramuscular Ad26.COV2.S at 5x10^10 or 1x10^11 viral particles.

Here immunoSEQ multiplex PCR was the method, and the copy in TCRdb shows in-frame clones only, minus some. The table lists about 440,000 clones, 90% of them singletons. Treatment here: roughly 19 received Ad26.COV2.S at low or high dose, single or two shots; several received placebo; per-sample allocation not given. All samples were drawn on day 63, counting from the first vaccine or placebo injection. Study-wide findings and caveats: Once vaccination had occurred, spike-specific CD8+ and CD4+ T cell responses reportedly showed substantial breadth.

With regard to this clone: Its antigen is not known.

Germline CDR1 and CDR2: LGHNA and YSLEER. The CDR3 spans 15 residues. Trimming shortened V by 0 bases and J by 4 bases, and 9 bases separated the two germline ends. This chain links TRBV4-3 with TRBJ2-2; D ambiguous. The TCR was taken from a person aged 18 to 59 who received the Ad26.COV2.S COVID-19 vaccine or a placebo. Sequenced material: peripheral blood, taken in a trial of Ad26.COV2.S vaccine versus placebo. The CDR3 DNA sequence: TGCGCCAGCAGCCAAGACCGAGGAATCACCGGGGAGCTGTTTTTT. This gives the protein CASSQDRGITGELFF.